This TCR beta chain was observed in a study of OX40 agonist ivuxolimab in advanced cancers. Study information: Every 2 weeks, patients got intravenous ivuxolimab at one of six dose levels (0.01-10 mg/kg). Partial responses occurred in three patients (one hepatocellular carcinoma, two cutaneous melanoma). Findings of the study overall: Antigen specificity of clonally expanded peripheral T cells was not established. Mean expanded clone counts were higher in CD8+ than CD4+ T cells.

Sequencing was performed with immunoSEQ multiplex PCR; in TCRdb, only in-frame clones are kept and a portion is missing. The sample carries some 83,000 clones, about 81% recorded once. The CDR3 consists of 13 residues. Germline CDR1 PRHDT, CDR2 FYEKMQ (reference sequence). In this sample, this clone turned up once. Its antigen is undetermined. At one end, the junction sequence differs from germline, possibly due to a read error. The material was CD4+ or CD8+ T cells sorted from blood, obtained in a trial of the OX40 agonist ivuxolimab. The V call is TRBV13, the J call TRBJ1-1, with unresolved D. This sequence originates from an adult with an advanced solid tumor such as melanoma, head and neck, liver or kidney cancer. The CDR3 loop reads CASSLGGNTEAFF. The DNA of the CDR3 is TGTGCCAGCAGTTTAGGTGGGAACACTGAAGCTTTCTTT.